The clone carrying this TCR beta chain was seen more than once but under ten times. Its antigen is not known. It was with unique molecular identifiers that the TCRbeta library was prepared. TCRdb ran MiXCR on the PCR reads and lists one entry per CDR3 protein. The profile covers 530,000 or so distinct CDR3 sequences, with 25% to 30% appearing a single time and approximately 39% taken by the ten largest. This record belongs to a study of T-cell reconstitution after alpha-beta-depleted transplantation in children. Notes on the study in general: Newly produced T cells mostly provided counts and TCRbeta diversity after one year, as hyperexpanded clones declined. About two months after transplant, alpha-beta T cells reportedly came from several hundred expanded graft clones. The origin of high day-60 TCRbeta diversity in some patients lay in surviving recipient T cells and thymic progenitors.

The CDR3 runs 18 residues. CDR1 and CDR2 (germline): SGHVS, FQNEAQ. V lost 2 bases and J lost 0; bases outside the gene matches: 11. This rearrangement joins TRBV7-8 to TRBJ2-7; 9 bases match TRBD2. This clonotype originated in a boy under three years old with Wiskott-Aldrich syndrome, due to receive a stem cell transplant. The specimen comprised PBMCs, sampled before TCRalphabeta/CD19-depleted stem cell transplant. CDR3 sequence (DNA): TGTGCCAGCAGCTTAAAAGGTAGCGGGAGTGCTAGCTCCTACGAGCAGTACTTC. Protein: CASSLKGSGSASSYEQYF. Full variable domain (missing parts from reference TRBV7-8 and TRBJ2-7): GAGVSQSPRYKVAKRGQDVALRCDPISGHVSLFWYQQALGQGPEFLTYFQNEAQLDKSGLPSDRFFAERPEGSVSTLKIQRTQQEDSAVYLCASSLKGSGSASSYEQYFGPGTRLTVT.